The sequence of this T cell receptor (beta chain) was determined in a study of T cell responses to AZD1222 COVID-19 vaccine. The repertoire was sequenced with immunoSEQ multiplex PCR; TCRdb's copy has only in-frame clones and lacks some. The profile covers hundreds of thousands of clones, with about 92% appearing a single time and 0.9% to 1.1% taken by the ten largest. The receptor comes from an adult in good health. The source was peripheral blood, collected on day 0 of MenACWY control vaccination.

DNA for the CDR3: TGTGCCTGGAGCGCCCGGGATCAGCCCCAGCATTTT. It translates to CAWSARDQPQHF. The rearrangement uses TRBV30 and TRBJ1-5, with D unresolved. From germline, CDR1 is GTSNPN and CDR2 SVGIG (reference sequence). V lost 3 bases and J 5 bases, leaving 8 bases between the germline ends. The CDR3 runs 12 residues. Together with reference TRBV30 and TRBJ1-5, the CDR3 gives the full variable domain: SQTIHQWPATLVQPVGSPLSLECTVEGTSNPNLYWYRQAAGRGLQLLFYSVGIGQISSEVPQNLSASRPQDRQFILSSKKLLLSDSGFYLCAWSARDQPQHFGDGTRLSIL.